This T cell receptor beta chain is from a study of CD8 T cells in Susac syndrome. Sequencing of TCR beta, carried out with a high-throughput approach, was applied to CD8+ and CD4+ T cells from the blood. RNA was extracted with the RNeasy kit, and a quantity of about 0.45 to 1 ug was reverse transcribed using random hexamers. Using its own MiXCR run on the immunoSEQ multiplex PCR reads, TCRdb lists one record per CDR3 protein. The repertoire holds about 150,000 distinct CDR3 sequences, with nearly 97% as singletons. This TCR was recovered from a human donor with multiple sclerosis. Sequences were obtained from CD8+ T cells from PBMCs.

The CDR3: CSVEGQGDEKLFF. The CDR3 coding sequence is TGCAGCGTTGAAGGACAGGGGGACGAAAAACTGTTTTTT. The rearrangement uses TRBV29-1 and TRBJ1-4, with TRBD1 identical over 9 bases. J lost 8 bases, V lost 1 base, and 2 bases had no gene match. The CDR3 sequence is 13 residues long. Germline V gene sequence: CDR1 SQVTM, CDR2 ANQGSEA.